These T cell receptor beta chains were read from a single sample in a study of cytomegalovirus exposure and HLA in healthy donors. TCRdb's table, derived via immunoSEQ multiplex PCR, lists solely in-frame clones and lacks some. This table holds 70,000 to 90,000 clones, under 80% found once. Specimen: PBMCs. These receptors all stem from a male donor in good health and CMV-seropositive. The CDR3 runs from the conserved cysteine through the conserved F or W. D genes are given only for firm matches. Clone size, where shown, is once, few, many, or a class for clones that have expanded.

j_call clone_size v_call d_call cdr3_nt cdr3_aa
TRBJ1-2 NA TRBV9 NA TGTGCCAGCAGCGTAACTCTCACAGGGAACTATGGCTACACCTTC CASSVTLTGNYGYTF
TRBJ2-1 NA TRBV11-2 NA TGTGCCAGCAGCTTAGGAGAGTACAATGAGCAGTTCTTC CASSLGEYNEQFF
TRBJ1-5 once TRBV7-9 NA TGTGCCAGCAGCTTAAGGGTGGGGAGGGATAGCAATCAGCCCCAGCATTTT CASSLRVGRDSNQPQHF
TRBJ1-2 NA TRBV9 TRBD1 TGTGCCAGCAGCCCCGGGACAGGGGGCGCTTATGGCTACACCTTC CASSPGTGGAYGYTF
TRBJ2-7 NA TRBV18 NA TGTGCCAGCTCACCAAAGCCCCGGGGTGACGAGCAGTACTTC CASSPKPRGDEQYF
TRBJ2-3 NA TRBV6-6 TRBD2 TGTGCCAGCAGTTACCAAACTAGCGGGGCCACAGATACGCAGTATTTT CASSYQTSGATDTQYF
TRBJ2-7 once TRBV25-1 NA TGTGCCAGCAGTGGTGGCAGCCGACTATACGAGCAGTACTTC CASSGGSRLYEQYF
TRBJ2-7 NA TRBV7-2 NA TGTGCCAGCAGCCCGACAGCCTCCTCCTACGAGCAGTACTTC CASSPTASSYEQYF
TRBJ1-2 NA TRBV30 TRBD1 TGTGCCTGGAGTGACGGGACAGCCTATGGCTACACCTTC CAWSDGTAYGYTF
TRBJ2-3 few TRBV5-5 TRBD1 TGTGCCAGCAGCACTCGGGACAGGGTTTTCGCAGATACGCAGTATTTT CASSTRDRVFADTQYF
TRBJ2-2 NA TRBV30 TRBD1 TGTGCCTGGAGCGACAGGGGGGTCGGGGAGCTGTTTTTT CAWSDRGVGELFF
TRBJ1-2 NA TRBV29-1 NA TGCAGCGTTGAAGATGGGCAAATTAACTATGGCTACACCTTC CSVEDGQINYGYTF
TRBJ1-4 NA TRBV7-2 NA TGTGCCAGCAGCTTAGCGGGGGGGGGCTCAACTAATGAAAAACTGTTTTTT CASSLAGGGSTNEKLFF
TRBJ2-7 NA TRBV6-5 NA TGTGCCAGCAGTTACTCCACTAGCTACGAGCAGTACTTC CASSYSTSYEQYF
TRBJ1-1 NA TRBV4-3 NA TGCGCCAGCAGCCAAGATAATGACAGTGAAGCTTTCTTT CASSQDNDSEAFF
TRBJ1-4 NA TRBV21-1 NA TGTGCCAGCAGCAAAGGTGACAGGGGGAATGAAAAACTGTTTTTT CASSKGDRGNEKLFF
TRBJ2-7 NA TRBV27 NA TGTGCCAGCAGGACATCGCGGGCGGGGTCCTACGAGCAGTACTTC CASRTSRAGSYEQYF
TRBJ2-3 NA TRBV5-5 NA TGTGCCAGCAGCCTCGGGACTAGCACAGATACGCAGTATTTT CASSLGTSTDTQYF
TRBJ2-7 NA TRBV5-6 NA TGTGCCAGCAGCGCGGGTCTCACCCCCTACGAGCAGTACTTC CASSAGLTPYEQYF
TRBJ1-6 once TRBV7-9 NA TGTGCCAGCAGCTTATCGGGTTCCCCGGCGGATTCACCCCTCCACTTT CASSLSGSPADSPLHF
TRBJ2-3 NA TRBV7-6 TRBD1 TGTGCCAGCAGCAACACAGGGGGTACAGATACGCAGTATTTT CASSNTGGTDTQYF
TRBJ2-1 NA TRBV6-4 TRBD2 TGTGCCAGCAGTGCCTCGTCGGGGGGGCTCTCTCCGCAGTTCTTC CASSASSGGLSPQFF
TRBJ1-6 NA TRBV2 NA TGTGCCAGCAGTTCCTCCCAAGTCCGGCAGGATTCACCCCTCCACTTT CASSSSQVRQDSPLHF
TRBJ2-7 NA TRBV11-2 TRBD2 TGTGCCAGCAGCCCTCTAGCGGGAGGCACCTACGAGCAGTACTTC CASSPLAGGTYEQYF
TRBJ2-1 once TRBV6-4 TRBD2 TGTGCCAGCAGTGACGCGGGAGCCGCCTACAATGAGCAGTTCTTC CASSDAGAAYNEQFF
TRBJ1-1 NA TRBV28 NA TGTGCCAGCAGTTTATTCAGGGTTCTGAACACTGAAGCTTTCTTT CASSLFRVLNTEAFF
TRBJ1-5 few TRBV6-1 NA TGTGCCAGCAGTGAAGCGGCAGGGGGCAATCAGCCCCAGCATTTT CASSEAAGGNQPQHF
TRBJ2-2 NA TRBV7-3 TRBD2 TGTGCCAGCAGCCGACTAGCGGGGGCCAACACCGGGGAGCTGTTTTTT CASSRLAGANTGELFF
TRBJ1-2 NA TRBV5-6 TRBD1 TGTGCCAGCAGCCCCGGGACAGCGATTAACTATGGCTACACCTTC CASSPGTAINYGYTF
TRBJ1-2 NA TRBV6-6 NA TGTGCCAGCAGTTACGACGGAGGGGCCACTAACTATGGCTACACCTTC CASSYDGGATNYGYTF
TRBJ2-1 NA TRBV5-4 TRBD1 TGTGCCAGCAGCGCGGGGGTCGGGACAGGGAGTAACAATGAGCAGTTCTTC CASSAGVGTGSNNEQFF
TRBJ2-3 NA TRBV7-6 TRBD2 TGTGCCAGCAGCACGGGACTAGCGGGGGCCACAGATACGCAGTATTTT CASSTGLAGATDTQYF
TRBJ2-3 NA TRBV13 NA TGTGCCAGCAGCTACAAACGCCTCACTAGCAGCCTGGGGGATACGCAGTATTTT CASSYKRLTSSLGDTQYF
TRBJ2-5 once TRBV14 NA TGTGCCAGCAGCGCACCTAGGGGCCACGAGACCCAGTACTTC CASSAPRGHETQYF
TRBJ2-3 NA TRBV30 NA TGTGCCTGGAGTGTAGTGGGACATAAACGCACAGATACGCAGTATTTT CAWSVVGHKRTDTQYF
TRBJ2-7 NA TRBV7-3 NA TGTGCCAGCAGCTTCGGGGGGGACAGCTCCTACGAGCAGTACTTC CASSFGGDSSYEQYF
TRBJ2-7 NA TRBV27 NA TGTGCCAGCAGGGACATAGCCTACGAGCAGTACTTC CASRDIAYEQYF
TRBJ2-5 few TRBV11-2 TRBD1 TGTGCCAGCAGCTTCCGGGACAGGGTAAAAGAGACCCAGTACTTC CASSFRDRVKETQYF
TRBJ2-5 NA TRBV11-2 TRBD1 TGTGCCAGCAGCTTACGAGGTGCCGGACAGGGGAGAGAGACCCAGTACTTC CASSLRGAGQGRETQYF
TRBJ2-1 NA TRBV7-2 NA TGTGCCAGCAGCTTAGTTCCCAACAAAAACAATGAGCAGTTCTTC CASSLVPNKNNEQFF
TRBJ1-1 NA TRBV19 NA TGTGCCTCCCACGTGGGGAGCCACACTGAAGCTTTCTTT CASHVGSHTEAFF
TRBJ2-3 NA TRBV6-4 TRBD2 TGTGCCAGCAGTGACGGGCGGGGGGCCTCCACAGATACGCAGTATTTT CASSDGRGASTDTQYF